This TCR beta chain was captured by sequencing in a study of blood T cell repertoires in COVID-19 (TCRdb year 2020). About the full investigation: The collaborator samples originated in the United States, Italy and Spain and spanned the acute and convalescent phases of COVID-19. The prospective study material was composed of cDNA or gDNA derived from T cells, B-cell-depleted T cells, or PBMCs. The dataset comprised deeply sampled blood TCRbeta repertoires from subjects exposed to, actively infected with, or recovered from COVID-19. The repertoires were made available in a free public database intended to serve as a resource for research on the immune response to SARS-CoV-2. Samples came from the ongoing ImmuneRACE study (first 160 participants) plus 1,254 subjects from 6 global collaborators. Sample metadata almost always included a de-identified subject ID, COVID-19 status, age in years and sex. HLA class I and class II types, where available, came from metadata supplied by the sample provider rather than from assay-based typing.

In the case of this clone: Its antigen has not been determined. Base qualities are not at hand, and no much larger clone is one base apart.

The immunoSEQ Assay, a bias-controlled multiplex PCR, was used to amplify TCRbeta CDR3 regions from genomic DNA. As for the original processing: The number of nucleated cells in each sample was estimated from the amplification of reference gene primers within the assay. Sequence reads were collapsed and filtered to measure the absolute abundance of every unique TCRbeta CDR3 rearrangement. For each sample, productive Simpson clonality was calculated by taking the square root of Simpson's diversity index across productive rearrangements. TCRdb mirrors the immuneACCESS table, restricted to in-frame sequences. Some clones are absent from its copies; in checked studies, under half trace to an unresolved V gene, and the reason for the others is unknown. The V and J calls and clone size are taken from that table; D and trimming were inferred from the DNA. The sample table shows roughly 150,000 clones, and 65% to 80% are seen once. The leading ten clones occupy about 7.8% of the sample.

Points the paper makes about the study in general: Clinical and demographic metadata were provided uncurated, with the amount varying by source and participant.

Each collaborating institution followed its own protocols to collect whole blood in K2EDTA tubes. For TCRbeta analysis, collaborators shipped samples in one of three forms: frozen whole blood, isolated PBMCs, or DNA extracted from either of those sample types. The CDR3 numbers 15 residues from cysteine through phenylalanine. CDR3 DNA only is kept here, 45 bases in frame from base 1. Looking up the germline V gene yields CDR1 SQVTM and CDR2 ANQGSEA. Trimming takes 6 bases from V and 0 bases from J, and the germline ends sit 17 bases apart. The chain couples TRBV29-1 to TRBJ1-2, with the D gene uncertain. This receptor was identified in a man between 60 and 75 years old with acute or convalescent COVID-19. Source material: peripheral blood. The DNA sequence is TGCAGCGTGGCTTCGGGATGGGTGGCTAACTATGGCTACACCTTC. This is translated as CSVASGWVANYGYTF. Reference TRBV29-1 and TRBJ1-2 proteins supply the regions before and after the CDR3; the full variable domain is: SAVISQKPSRDICQRGTSLTIQCQVDSQVTMMFWYRQQPGQSLTLIATANQGSEATYESGFVIDKFPISRPNLTFSTLTVSNMSPEDSSIYLCSVASGWVANYGYTFGSGTRLTVV.